This section outlines one T cell receptor beta chain sequence together with its context. Its antigen is still unknown. The data stem from a study of T cell responses to AZD1222 COVID-19 vaccine. Study observations and caveats: White British ancestry dominated among donors, who included more females, and clonal diversity was possibly underestimated. The reported proportion of spike-specific TCRs targeting unmutated variant regions was nearly half.

The CDR3 is 14 amino acids. Germline V gene sequence: CDR1 SSHAT, CDR2 FNYEAQ (reference sequence). The junction had 4 bases not matched to a gene; V was cut back by 5 bases and J by 5 bases. TCRdb keeps only in-frame clones here, not all; method: immunoSEQ multiplex PCR. This sample carries about 140,000 clones, approximately 85% of them seen once, and the ten largest clones take around 8%. This receptor was taken from an adult in good health. The sample was peripheral blood, taken on day 0 of AZD1222 vaccination. The chain is built from TRBV7-7 and TRBJ2-5; 11 bases match TRBD2. CDR3 sequence (DNA): TGTGCCAGCAGCAAAGGACTAGCGGGCGAGACCCAGTACTTC. Its protein is CASSKGLAGETQYF.